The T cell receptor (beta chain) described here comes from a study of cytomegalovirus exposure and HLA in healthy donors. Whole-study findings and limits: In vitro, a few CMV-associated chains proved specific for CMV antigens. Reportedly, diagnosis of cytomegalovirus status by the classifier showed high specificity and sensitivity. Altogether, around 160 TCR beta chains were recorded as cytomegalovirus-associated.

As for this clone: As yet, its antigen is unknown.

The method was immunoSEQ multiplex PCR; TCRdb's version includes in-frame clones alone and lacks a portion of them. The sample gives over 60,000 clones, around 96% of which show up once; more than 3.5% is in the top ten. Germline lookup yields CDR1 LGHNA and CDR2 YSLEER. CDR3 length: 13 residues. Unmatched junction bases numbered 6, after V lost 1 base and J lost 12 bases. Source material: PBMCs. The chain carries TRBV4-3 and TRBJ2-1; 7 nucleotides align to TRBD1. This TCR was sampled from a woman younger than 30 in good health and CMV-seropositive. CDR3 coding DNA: TGCGCCAGCAGCCAAGGGGCCGCAGGGGGGCAGTTCTTC. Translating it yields CASSQGAAGGQFF.